This T cell receptor beta chain appears in the sequencing data of a study of blood T cell repertoires in COVID-19. Across the study: The United States, Italy and Spain were the sources of the acute and convalescent COVID-19 samples.

Recruitment covered about two dozen US areas and drew participants whose ages spanned roughly 18 to 89 years. Assignment of participants to cohorts was predicated upon participant-reported clinical history. Authors' analysis steps: Amplification with reference gene primers provided the estimates of nucleated cell counts. Clones were sequenced by immunoSEQ multiplex PCR, and TCRdb holds only the in-frame ones, with some missing. D and trimming were read from the DNA, whereas the V and J calls and clone size are those reported in that table. Of roughly 160,000 clones listed, approximately 80% were seen once; the top ten hold 9.5% to 15%. The CDR3 spans 14 residues. V lost 3 bases and J 0 bases, leaving 5 bases between the germline ends. CDR1 is PRHDT, CDR2 FYEKMQ, per germline (reference sequence).

The chain uses TRBV13 and TRBJ2-2; D possibly corresponds to TRBD2 (5 bases). The sequencing sample was made of PBMCs or T cells enriched from blood (not recorded which). The sequence was collected from a man over 45 who had recovered from COVID-19. The CDR3: CASSFGTNTGELFF. The CDR3 region has the DNA TGTGCCAGCAGCTTCGGGACGAACACCGGGGAGCTGTTTTTT. Combining the CDR3 with reference TRBV13 and TRBJ2-2 gives the whole variable domain AAGVIQSPRHLIKEKRETATLKCYPIPRHDTVYWYQQGPGQDPQFLISFYEKMQSDKGSIPDRFSAQQFSDYHSELNMSSLELGDSALYFCASSFGTNTGELFFGEGSRLTVL.